By share, the clone carrying this T cell receptor beta chain ranks as medium-sized. This table comes from immunoSEQ multiplex PCR, and its TCRdb copy is limited to in-frame clones, with some not included. The sample carries roughly 3,700 clones, approximately 25% recorded once. Treatment described: randomized to nivolumab then ipilimumab (arm A) or the reverse (arm B). These data come from a study of sequential checkpoint blockade in melanoma. The source was tumor tissue (inferred from file names), collected from a patient given nivolumab and ipilimumab in sequence. This receptor was taken from a human donor with melanoma.

Written as DNA, the CDR3 is TGTGCCAGCAGCCAGAAACCCGGGGGCACTGAAGCTTTCTTT. This sequence encodes CASSQKPGGTEAFF. The rearrangement uses TRBV11-3 and TRBJ1-1; TRBD1 might be the D (5 bases). CDR3 length: 14 amino acids. Germline V lookup: CDR1 SGHNT, CDR2 YENEEA. V dropped 5 bases and J dropped 4 bases, with 14 bases sitting between them. The variable domain in full, completed from reference TRBV11-3 and TRBJ1-1, reads EAGVVQSPRYKIIEKKQPVAFWCNPISGHNTLYWYLQNLGQGPELLIRYENEEAVDDSQLPKDRFSAERLKGVDSTLKIQPAELGDSAVYLCASSQKPGGTEAFFGQGTRLTVV.